This TCR beta chain stems from a study of cytomegalovirus exposure and HLA in healthy donors. Study-level points and caveats: Owing to their indistinguishability, certain V segments, notably TRBV6-2 and TRBV6-3, were excluded. High specificity and sensitivity for cytomegalovirus status were reported for the classifier. Reportedly, fewer N-insertions than the approximately 610-donor mean appeared in an Asian-associated ancestry cluster in a later analysis.

Both 60 Vbeta primers and 13 Jbeta primers went into the PCR. TCRdb's table, derived via immunoSEQ multiplex PCR, lists solely in-frame clones and lacks some. The sample lists around 220,000 clones; roughly four fifths were seen once. This clone is a singleton in its sample. Its target is unknown. Trimming left V 5 bases short and J 4 bases short, with 11 bases between. This CDR3 has 14 residues. Germline V CDR1 and CDR2: SGHVT, SQSDAQ. Specimen: PBMCs. The gene calls are TRBV7-4 and TRBJ1-4; D gene unclear. The receptor's source is a girl between 5 and 17 years old in good health and CMV-seronegative. The CDR3 region is CASSAPLVNEKLFF. The CDR3 DNA follows: TGTGCCAGCAGCGCCCCCTTAGTTAATGAAAAACTGTTTTTT. The variable domain in full, completed from reference TRBV7-4 and TRBJ1-4, reads GAGVSQSPRYKVAKRGRDVALRCDSISGHVTLYWYRQTLGQGSEVLTYSQSDAQRDKSGRPSGRFSAERPERSVSTLKIQRTEQGDSAVYLCASSAPLVNEKLFFGSGTQLSVL.